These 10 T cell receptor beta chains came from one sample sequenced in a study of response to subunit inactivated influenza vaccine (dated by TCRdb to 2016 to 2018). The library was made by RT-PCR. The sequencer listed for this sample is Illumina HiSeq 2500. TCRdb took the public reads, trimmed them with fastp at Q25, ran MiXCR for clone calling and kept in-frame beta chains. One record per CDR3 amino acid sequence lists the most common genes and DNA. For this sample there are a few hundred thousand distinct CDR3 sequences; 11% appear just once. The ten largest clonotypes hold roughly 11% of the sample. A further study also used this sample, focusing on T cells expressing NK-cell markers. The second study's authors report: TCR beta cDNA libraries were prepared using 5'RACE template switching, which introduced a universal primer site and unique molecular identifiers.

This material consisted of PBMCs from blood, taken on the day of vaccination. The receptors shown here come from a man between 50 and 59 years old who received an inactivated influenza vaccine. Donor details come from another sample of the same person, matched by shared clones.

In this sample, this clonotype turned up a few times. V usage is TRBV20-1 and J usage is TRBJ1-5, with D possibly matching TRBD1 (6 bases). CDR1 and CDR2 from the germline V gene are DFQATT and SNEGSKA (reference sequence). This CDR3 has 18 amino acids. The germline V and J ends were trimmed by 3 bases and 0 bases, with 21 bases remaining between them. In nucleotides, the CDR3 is TGCAGTGCTAGCCCGGAGAAGACAGGTCCGTATAGCAATCAGCCCCAGCATTTT. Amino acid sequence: CSASPEKTGPYSNQPQHF.

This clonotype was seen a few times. CDR3 nucleotide sequence: TGTGCCATCCGGGACATTTCCTACGAGCAGTACTTC. This encodes CAIRDISYEQYF. V and J are TRBV10-3 and TRBJ2-7; possibly TRBD1 for D (6 bases). Germline V gives CDR1 ENHRY, CDR2 SYGVKD. The CDR3 covers 12 residues. Between the trimmed V and J ends, which lost 8 bases and 1 base, there was a span of 9 bases.

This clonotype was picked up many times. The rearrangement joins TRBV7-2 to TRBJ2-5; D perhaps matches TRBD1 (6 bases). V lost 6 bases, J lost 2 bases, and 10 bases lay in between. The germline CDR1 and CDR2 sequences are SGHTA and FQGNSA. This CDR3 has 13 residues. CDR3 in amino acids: CASRYTGQETQYF. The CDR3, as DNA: TGTGCCAGCAGATACACAGGGCAAGAGACCCAGTACTTC. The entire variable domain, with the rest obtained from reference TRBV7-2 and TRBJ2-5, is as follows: GAGVSQSPSNKVTEKGKDVELRCDPISGHTALYWYRQSLGQGLEFLIYFQGNSAPDKSGLPSDRFSAERTGGSVSTLTIQRTQQEDSAVYLCASRYTGQETQYFGPGTRLLVL.

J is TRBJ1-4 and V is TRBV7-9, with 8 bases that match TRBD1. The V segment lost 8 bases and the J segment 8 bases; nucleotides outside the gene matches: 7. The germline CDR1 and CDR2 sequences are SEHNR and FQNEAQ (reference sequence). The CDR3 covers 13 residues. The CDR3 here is CASRDRLKEKLFF. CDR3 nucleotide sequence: TGTGCCAGCCGGGACAGGTTAAAAGAAAAACTGTTTTTT.

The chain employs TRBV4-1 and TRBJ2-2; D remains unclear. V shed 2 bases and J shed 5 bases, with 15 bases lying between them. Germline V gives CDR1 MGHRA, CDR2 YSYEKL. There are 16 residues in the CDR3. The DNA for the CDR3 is TGCGCCAGCAGCCAATTCGTCATCTCTTCAACCGGGGAGCTGTTTTTT. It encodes CASSQFVISSTGELFF.

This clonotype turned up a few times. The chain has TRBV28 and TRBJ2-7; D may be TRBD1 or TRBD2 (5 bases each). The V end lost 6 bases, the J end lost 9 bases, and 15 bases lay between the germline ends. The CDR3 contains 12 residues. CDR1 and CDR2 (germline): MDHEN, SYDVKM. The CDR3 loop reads CASSSGTDGQYF. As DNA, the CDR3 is TGTGCCAGCAGCTCCGGGACCGACGGGCAGTACTTC.

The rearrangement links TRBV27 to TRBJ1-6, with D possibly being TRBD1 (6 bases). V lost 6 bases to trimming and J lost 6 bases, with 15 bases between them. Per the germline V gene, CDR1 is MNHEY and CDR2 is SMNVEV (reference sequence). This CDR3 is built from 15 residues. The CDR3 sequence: CASSFGGRGNSPLHF. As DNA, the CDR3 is TGTGCCAGCAGCTTTGGGGGCCGGGGTAATTCACCCCTCCACTTT.

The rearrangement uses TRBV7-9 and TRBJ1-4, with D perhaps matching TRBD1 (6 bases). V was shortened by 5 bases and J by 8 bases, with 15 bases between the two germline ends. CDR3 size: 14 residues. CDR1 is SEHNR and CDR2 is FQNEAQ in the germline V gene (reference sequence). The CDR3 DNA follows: TGTGCCAGCAGCCAACAACAGGGTCACGAAAAACTGTTTTTT. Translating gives CASSQQQGHEKLFF.

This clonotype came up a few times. CDR3 nucleotide sequence: TGCAGTGCCGTGAACTACCTTACCACCCGGAGGGGGGCATACAATGAGCAGTTCTTC. This encodes CSAVNYLTTRRGAYNEQFF. This chain links TRBV20-1 with TRBJ2-1, with D perhaps given as TRBD1 or TRBD2 (6 bases each). The V gene's germline CDR1 is DFQATT and CDR2 SNEGSKA (reference sequence). V lost 6 bases to trimming and J lost 4 bases, with 31 bases between them. The length of the CDR3 is 19 residues.

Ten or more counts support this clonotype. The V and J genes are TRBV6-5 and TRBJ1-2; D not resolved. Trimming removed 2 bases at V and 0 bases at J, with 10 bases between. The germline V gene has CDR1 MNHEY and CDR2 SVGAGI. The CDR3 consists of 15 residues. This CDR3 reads CASSYNSRSNYGYTF. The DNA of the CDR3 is TGTGCCAGCAGTTACAACAGCCGATCTAACTATGGCTACACCTTC.